This TCR beta chain was sequenced during a study of shared clonotypes between healthy human individuals. General observations from the study: Despite large depth, rarefaction showed incomplete sorted-subset sequencing.

A word on this clone: The antigen remains undetermined.

Original processing methods: ImmunoSEQ output held junction-only sequences without quality scores, so filtering differed. Here immunoSEQ multiplex PCR was the method, and the copy in TCRdb shows in-frame clones only, minus some. The DNA gave D and trimming, while V, J and clone size come from that table. The table has around 2.1 million clones, roughly 95% seen once; the top ten hold 0.13%. The material sequenced was naive CD4+ T cells sorted from blood. Specified subset: CD45RA+ positively selected. The sequence came from a man aged 18 to 29 in good health.

CDR3 DNA sequence: TGCGCCAGCAGCTTGGAACGGGGAGTGACAGAGACCCAGTACTTC. As protein: CASSLERGVTETQYF. The V gene is TRBV5-1, the J gene TRBJ2-5; possible D gene TRBD2, 5 bases. V dropped 0 bases and J dropped 4 bases, with 13 bases sitting between them. CDR1 and CDR2 (germline): SGHRS, YFSETQ. The CDR3 extends over 15 amino acids.